This T cell receptor (beta chain) appears in the sequencing data of a study of graft-versus-host responses after intestinal transplantation. Study summary: Every one of the recipients received anti-thymocyte globulin induction and afterwards took tacrolimus and steroids for around 3 years.

Sequencing used immunoSEQ multiplex PCR; TCRdb keeps in-frame clones, though not all of them. Here the sample spans around 19,000 clones, around 33% being singletons. V lost 4 bases, J lost 4 bases, and 4 bases stayed unmatched. There are 13 residues in the CDR3. Per germline, CDR1 SGHAT and CDR2 FQNNGV. Sequences were derived from alloreactive CD4+ T cells from a mixed lymphocyte reaction culture, sampled before transplantation. Subset defined: CFSE-low proliferating T cells sorted from roughly 6-day pre-transplant mixed lymphocyte reaction (GvH or HvG direction). The chain joins TRBV11-2 to TRBJ2-7; TRBD1 aligns across 7 bases. The source is a human patient who was an organ donor for intestinal transplantation. CDR3 coding DNA: TGTGCCAGCAGCTACAGGACAGGATACGAGCAGTACTTC. Its translation is CASSYRTGYEQYF.